Listed here is a single T cell receptor beta chain. The antigen it binds to is not known. Base qualities are not provided; no much larger clone lies one nucleotide away. Collaborating institutions collected whole blood in K2EDTA tubes following their own protocols. For TCRbeta analysis, collaborators shipped samples in one of three forms: frozen whole blood, isolated PBMCs, or DNA extracted from either of those sample types. TCRbeta CDR3 regions were amplified from genomic DNA using the immunoSEQ Assay, a bias-controlled multiplex PCR. For the original study's pipeline: The number of nucleated cells in each sample was estimated by amplification of reference gene primers within the assay. To quantify the absolute abundance of each unique TCRbeta CDR3 rearrangement, sequence reads were collapsed and filtered. For each sample, productive Simpson clonality was calculated as the square root of Simpson's diversity index across productive rearrangements. This immuneACCESS table, as held by TCRdb, lists in-frame sequences with V and J called but not all clones. Of the missing ones, under half trace to an unresolved V gene in checked studies; the others have no known cause. V, J and clone size are taken as reported in that table, and D and trimming were inferred from the DNA itself. Within this sample are some 13,000 clones, with about 78% of them counted one time only. The ten largest clones capture over 30% of the sample.

The data are from a study of blood T cell repertoires in COVID-19 (dated by TCRdb to the early 2020s). In the study overall: Collaborator samples came from the United States, Italy and Spain and covered acute and convalescent phases of COVID-19. The material from the prospective study consisted of cDNA or gDNA derived from T cells, B-cell-depleted T cells, or PBMCs. Subjects who had been exposed to COVID-19, were actively infected with it, or had recovered from it provided the deeply sampled blood TCRbeta repertoires that made up the dataset. The repertoires were made available in a free public database intended to serve as a resource for research on the immune response to SARS-CoV-2. The samples were drawn from two sources: the first 160 participants of the ongoing ImmuneRACE study, and over 1,000 subjects contributed by 6 global collaborators. The sample metadata nearly always contained a de-identified subject ID, COVID-19 status, age in years and sex. Where available, HLA class I and class II types were taken from metadata supplied by the sample provider and were not determined by assay-based typing. Overall study outcomes, separate from this receptor: The amount of clinical and demographic metadata varied by source and participant and was provided uncurated.

Sequencing used peripheral blood. The TCR comes from a human donor in a cohort sampled during active COVID-19.

The DNA sequence is given as TGTGCCAGCAGCTTAGGCGTAGACAGAAATAATGAAAAACTGTTTTTT. This translates into CASSLGVDRNNEKLFF. This chain joins TRBV7-9 to TRBJ1-4, with TRBD1 as a weak D call on 5 bases. The CDR3, from cysteine to phenylalanine, totals 16 residues. CDR3 DNA is the only sequence kept; it has 48 bases, read in frame from the first base. Trimming at the junction amounts to 1 base on V and 4 bases on J, and the germline ends lie 13 bases apart. From a lookup of the germline V gene (reference sequence), CDR1 and CDR2 are SEHNR and FQNEAQ.